This T cell receptor beta chain was recovered during a study of blood T cell repertoires in COVID-19. Study summary: The origin of the acute and convalescent COVID-19 samples was the United States, Italy and Spain. Sources were T cells, B-cell-depleted T cells, or PBMCs; the material itself was cDNA or gDNA.

Trimming cost V 1 base and J 5 bases, with 12 bases left between them. CDR3 length: 14 residues. Germline V gene sequence: CDR1 SGDLS, CDR2 YYNGEE. How the authors handled the data: Amplification of reference gene primers provided the estimated nucleated cell counts. Repertoires were generated with immunoSEQ multiplex PCR, while TCRdb's copy carries only in-frame clones and drops some. Clone size and V and J calls were adopted from that table, with D and trimming inferred from the DNA. This sample has under 250,000 clones, with about 86% found just once. The specimen sequenced was peripheral blood. This receptor was obtained from a man aged 55-75 years with acute or convalescent COVID-19. The gene calls are TRBV9 and TRBJ1-1, with D possibly TRBD1 on 5 matching bases. The CDR3 coding sequence is TGTGCCAGCAGCGTACTTCCAGGGTCAACTGAAGCTTTCTTT. Translated, it gives CASSVLPGSTEAFF.